This T cell receptor beta chain was captured in a study of human T cells and chemical hapten exposure. General study points: DPC sensitization left the count of TCRs above 1 in 1000 unchanged.

For the library, individual cDNA molecules each received unique molecular identifiers. TCRdb reprocessed the RACE reads with MiXCR, giving one entry per CDR3 protein. The repertoire holds about 140,000 distinct CDR3 sequences, with about 10% as singletons. This CDR3 comprises 14 residues. Germline V lookup: CDR1 SGHTA, CDR2 FQGNSA. Unmatched junction bases numbered 7, after V lost 1 base and J lost 11 bases. As for this clonotype: Its antigen is as yet unknown.

Time point denoted: patch test 2, 6 weeks after DPC sensitization. As to treatment: therapeutic diphenylcyclopropenone sensitization with weekly scalp DPC. The drawing of blood occurred before each patch test was applied. This receptor was identified in a woman aged 50 to 60 with alopecia areata. Some clones in this sample may be carry-over from other donors' samples. Sequencing was performed on whole blood, taken in connection with sensitization to the hapten diphenylcyclopropenone (DPC). The chain uses TRBV7-2 and TRBJ2-7; 11 bases line up with TRBD2. Here the CDR3 DNA reads TGTGCCAGCAGCTTAGGATGGACTAGCGGGTATAAGTACTTC. Its protein product is CASSLGWTSGYKYF. Filled out from reference TRBV7-2 and TRBJ2-7, the complete variable domain reads GAGVSQSPSNKVTEKGKDVELRCDPISGHTALYWYRQSLGQGLEFLIYFQGNSAPDKSGLPSDRFSAERTGGSVSTLTIQRTQQEDSAVYLCASSLGWTSGYKYFGPGTRLTVT.